This section outlines one T cell receptor (beta chain) sequence together with its context. This clone was seen more than once but under ten times. It has no known antigen specificity. Nothing much larger sits one base from this clone, and base qualities are not available. The entire isolated RNA was reverse transcribed using the High Capacity cDNA Reverse Transcription Kit, and thus expressed TCRB transcripts were sequenced. Deep immunoSEQ sequencing was applied to naive, central memory and regulatory T cell samples, giving an average of roughly 3.5 million total reads per sample. Sorted cells were lysed in RLT buffer and RNA was extracted with DNase-treated RNeasy Micro or Mini kits, depending on cell number. Each cell subset was processed on its own to prevent cross-contamination, while patient and healthy donor samples were processed together. TCRB sequences were amplified from cDNA with the immunoSEQ multiplex PCR, producing 87-bp fragments spanning the CDR3 region. Amplicons were sequenced on the Illumina HiSeq platform. Under the source paper's analysis protocol: Synthetic template baselines were used to correct PCR bias computationally, reads within Hamming distance 2 were collapsed, and singletons that could not be merged were discarded. Reads were aligned to IMGT to assign V, D and J genes, CDR3 length, and insertions or deletions at six rearrangement sites. Within each subset, clonotype counts were normalized to the number of sorted cells before true diversity and Gini coefficients were calculated with the tcR R package. Repertoire sharing was quantified using the overlap coefficient calculated on TCRB nucleotide sequences. As a proxy for the pre-selection repertoire, out-of-frame TCRB sequences from naive cells were analyzed. Held by TCRdb, this immuneACCESS table contains in-frame sequences only and omits some clones. Under half of the omission traces to an unresolved V gene where checked; the cause of the rest is unknown. The D gene and trimming were derived from the DNA, and the V and J assignments and clone size from that table. For this sample there are 350,000 to 450,000 clones; 14% appear just once. The ten biggest clones cover under 0.04% of the sample.

The entry originates in a study of beta chain features in type 1 diabetes (dated by TCRdb to between 2017 and 2018). At the level of the whole study: Patients and healthy donors did not differ in mean age, gender distribution, total cell number or subset yield. In the study, TCRB repertoires of sorted circulating CD4+ T cell subsets from recently diagnosed type 1 diabetes patients were compared with those of matched healthy donors. Regulatory and stem cell-like memory subsets were obtained from only 8 patients and roughly 8 healthy donors, while naive and central memory subsets were obtained from all 30 or so donors. Across all samples, some 99 million sorted cells were examined, and cell number per subset correlated strongly with RNA yield.

CDR1 and CDR2 are drawn from the germline V gene (reference sequence): SSHAT, FNYEAQ. CDR3 length: 12 amino acids, cysteine to phenylalanine. Just CDR3 DNA is preserved here, 36 bases in frame from base 1. Between the V and J ends, shortened by 6 bases and 8 bases respectively, the junction contains 11 bases. Each donor gave one peripheral blood draw, averaging about 100 mL, which was collected into heparinised tubes. A BD FACSAria II and a panel including CD45RO, CCR7, CD25, CD127, CD95 and CD27 were used to sort naive, central memory, regulatory and stem cell-like memory CD4+ T cells. A purity above 95% was achieved for all sorted populations. PBMCs were separated immediately by Lymphoprep density gradient centrifugation and were stained directly, without being cultured. To minimize batch effects, samples were stained and sorted in pairs, one healthy donor with one patient per experiment. Study-wide findings and limitations: Because cDNA rather than genomic DNA was sequenced, highly expressing activated cells could have been over-represented, although no difference in activation and CD3 levels was found between groups. At VDJ recombination sites, type 1 diabetes patients had fewer insertions and more deleted nucleotides, which implies abnormalities in thymic rearrangement. In all four CD4+ subsets, TCRB CDR3 length was moderately but significantly shorter in type 1 diabetes patients. Naive, central memory and regulatory TCRB repertoires appeared more similar among patients than among healthy donors. PCR may preferentially amplify shorter templates, but because patient and control samples were amplified and corrected together, any resulting skew would affect both groups equally. Because small numbers of individuals were included in the HLA sub-analyses, any influence of HLA type on TCRB rearrangement was left unresolved.

Recombination connected TRBV7-7 to TRBJ2-1; the D gene is perhaps TRBD2, from 5 matching bases. This receptor was identified in a man aged 25-45 years in good health. Sequenced material: naive CD4+ T cells from blood. The cell subset or site tag for this specimen amounts to: true naive CD4+ T cells. At the DNA level, the sequence is TGTGCCAGCAGAGACGAGGGCTATGAGCAGTTCTTC. This codes for CASRDEGYEQFF.